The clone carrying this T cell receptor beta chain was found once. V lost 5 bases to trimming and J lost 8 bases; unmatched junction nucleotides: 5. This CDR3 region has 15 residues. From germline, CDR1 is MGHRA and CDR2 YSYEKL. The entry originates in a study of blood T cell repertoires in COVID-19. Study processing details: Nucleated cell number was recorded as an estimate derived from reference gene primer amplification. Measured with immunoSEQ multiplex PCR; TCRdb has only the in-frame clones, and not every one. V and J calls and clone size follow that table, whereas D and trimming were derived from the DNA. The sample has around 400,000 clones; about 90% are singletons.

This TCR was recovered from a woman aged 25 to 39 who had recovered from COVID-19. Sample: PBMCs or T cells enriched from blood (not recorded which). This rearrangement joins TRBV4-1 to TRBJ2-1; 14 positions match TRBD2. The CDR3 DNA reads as TGCGCCAGCAGCTCGGGACTAGCGGGAGTGGATGAGCAGTTCTTC. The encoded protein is CASSSGLAGVDEQFF.